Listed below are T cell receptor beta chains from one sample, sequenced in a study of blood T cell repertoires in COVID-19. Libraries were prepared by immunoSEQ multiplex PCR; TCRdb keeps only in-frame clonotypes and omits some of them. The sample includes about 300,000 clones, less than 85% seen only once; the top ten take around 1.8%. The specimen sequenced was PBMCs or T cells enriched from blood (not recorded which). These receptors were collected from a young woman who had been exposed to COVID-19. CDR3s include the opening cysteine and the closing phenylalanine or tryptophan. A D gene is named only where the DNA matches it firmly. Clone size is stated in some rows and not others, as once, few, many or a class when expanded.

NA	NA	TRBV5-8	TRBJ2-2	CASSLNNRATGELFF	TGTGCCAGCAGCCTAAATAACAGGGCCACCGGGGAGCTGTTTTTT
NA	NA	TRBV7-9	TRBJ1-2	CASSGLAGRLGYGYTF	TGTGCCAGCAGCGGCCTGGCAGGCCGTCTCGGCTATGGCTACACCTTC
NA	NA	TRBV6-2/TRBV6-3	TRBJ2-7	CASSGRANEQYF	TGTGCCAGCAGTGGAAGAGCGAACGAGCAGTACTTC
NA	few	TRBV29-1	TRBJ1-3	CSVVGQGLGNTIYF	TGCAGCGTTGTAGGTCAGGGATTGGGAAACACCATATATTTT
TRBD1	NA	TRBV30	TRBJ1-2	CAWSAGQGSSYGYTF	TGTGCCTGGAGTGCGGGACAGGGGAGCTCCTATGGCTACACCTTC
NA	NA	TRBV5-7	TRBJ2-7	CASSLGPTGGEVYEQYF	TGTGCCAGCAGCTTGGGGCCCACTGGGGGCGAAGTCTACGAGCAGTACTTC
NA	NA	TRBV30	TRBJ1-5	CAWSVEAQPQHF	TGTGCCTGGAGTGTAGAAGCTCAGCCCCAGCATTTT
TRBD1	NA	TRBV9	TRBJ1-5	CASSAGTALNQPQHF	TGTGCCAGCAGCGCGGGGACAGCTCTAAACCAGCCCCAGCATTTT
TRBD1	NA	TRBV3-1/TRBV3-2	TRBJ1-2	CASSQEDQGASGYTF	TGTGCCAGCAGCCAAGAGGATCAGGGGGCATCGGGCTACACCTTC
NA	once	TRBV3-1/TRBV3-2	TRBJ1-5	CASSHRQPQHF	TGTGCCAGCAGCCACAGACAGCCCCAGCATTTT
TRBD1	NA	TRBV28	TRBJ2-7	CATGQGVGEQYF	TGTGCCACCGGACAGGGGGTGGGCGAGCAGTACTTC
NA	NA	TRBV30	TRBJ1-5	CAWNPTEGYSNQPQHF	TGTGCCTGGAACCCGACGGAGGGATATAGCAATCAGCCCCAGCATTTT
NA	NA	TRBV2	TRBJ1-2	CASSPRDTGGYTF	TGTGCCAGCAGTCCCCGGGACACGGGAGGCTACACCTTC
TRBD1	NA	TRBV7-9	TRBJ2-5	CASSGATGLETQYF	TGTGCCAGCAGCGGGGCGACAGGGCTAGAGACCCAGTACTTC
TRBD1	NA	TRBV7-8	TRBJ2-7	CASSRDTGGAEQYF	TGTGCCAGCAGCCGAGACACAGGGGGCGCCGAGCAGTACTTC
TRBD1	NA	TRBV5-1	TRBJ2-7	CASSFSSRGYEQYF	TGCGCCAGCAGCTTTAGCTCCAGGGGGTACGAGCAGTACTTC
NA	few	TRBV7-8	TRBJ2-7	CASSLAEPYEQYF	TGTGCCAGCAGCTTAGCGGAGCCGTACGAGCAGTACTTC
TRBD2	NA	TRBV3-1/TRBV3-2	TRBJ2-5	CASSQTSGDQETQYF	TGTGCCAGCAGCCAGACTAGCGGGGACCAAGAGACCCAGTACTTC
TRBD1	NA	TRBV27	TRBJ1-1	CASSSDRGKAFF	TGTGCCAGCAGCTCTGACAGGGGAAAGGCTTTCTTT
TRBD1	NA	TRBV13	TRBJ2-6	CASSLAPGQGTGANVLTF	TGTGCCAGCAGCTTAGCGCCGGGACAGGGGACTGGGGCCAACGTCCTGACTTTC
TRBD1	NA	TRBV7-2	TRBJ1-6	CASSLRTGKNSPLHF	TGTGCCAGCAGCCTCCGGACAGGGAAAAATTCACCCCTCCACTTT
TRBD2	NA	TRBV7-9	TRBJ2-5	CASSLAGQREGEETQYF	TGTGCCAGCAGCTTAGCGGGGCAGCGGGAGGGTGAAGAGACCCAGTACTTC
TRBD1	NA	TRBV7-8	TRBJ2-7	CASSLRTGPTYEQYF	TGTGCCAGCAGCTTACGGACAGGGCCAACCTACGAGCAGTACTTC
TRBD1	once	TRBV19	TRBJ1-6	CASSRGPGQDPNSPLHF	TGTGCCAGTAGTCGGGGGCCGGGACAGGATCCCAATTCACCCCTCCACTTT
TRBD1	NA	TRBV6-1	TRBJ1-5	CASSEQDRGRSQPQHF	TGTGCCAGCAGTGAACAGGACAGGGGGCGCAGTCAGCCCCAGCATTTT
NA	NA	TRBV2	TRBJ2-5	CASSEALSGETQYF	TGTGCCAGCAGTGAAGCGCTTTCGGGGGAGACCCAGTACTTC
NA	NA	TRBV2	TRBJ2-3	CASSLGFDTQYF	TGTGCCAGCAGCCTCGGGTTTGATACGCAGTATTTT
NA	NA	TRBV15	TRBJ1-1	CATSYIREDTEAFF	TGTGCCACCAGCTATATCCGGGAGGACACTGAAGCTTTCTTT
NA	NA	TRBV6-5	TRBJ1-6	CASRDRRDGNSPLHF	TGTGCCAGCAGGGACAGAAGGGATGGGAATTCACCCCTCCACTTT
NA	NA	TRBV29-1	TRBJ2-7	CSVAQQGYEQYF	TGCAGCGTCGCCCAACAGGGCTACGAGCAGTACTTC
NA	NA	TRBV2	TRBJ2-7	CASSVTSSYEQYF	TGTGCCAGCAGTGTCACAAGCTCCTACGAGCAGTACTTC
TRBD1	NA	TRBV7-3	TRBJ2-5	CASSLTGDRETQYF	TGTGCCAGCAGCCTGACAGGGGACCGAGAGACCCAGTACTTC
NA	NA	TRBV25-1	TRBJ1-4	CASRKGVNEKLFF	TGTGCCAGCAGAAAAGGGGTCAATGAAAAACTGTTTTTT
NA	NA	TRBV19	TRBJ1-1	CATTFQVNTEAFF	TGTGCCACTACATTTCAGGTGAACACTGAAGCTTTCTTT
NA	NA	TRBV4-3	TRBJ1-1	CASSQGRGDTEAFF	TGCGCCAGCAGCCAAGGGCGGGGGGACACTGAAGCTTTCTTT
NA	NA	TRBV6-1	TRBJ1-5	CASSEWAIDQPQHF	TGTGCCAGCAGTGAATGGGCGATCGATCAGCCCCAGCATTTT
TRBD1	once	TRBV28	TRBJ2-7	CASRPGQPVYEQYF	TGTGCCAGCAGACCGGGACAGCCCGTTTACGAGCAGTACTTC
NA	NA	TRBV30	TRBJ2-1	CAWNSGSYNEQFF	TGTGCCTGGAATTCAGGTTCCTACAATGAGCAGTTCTTC